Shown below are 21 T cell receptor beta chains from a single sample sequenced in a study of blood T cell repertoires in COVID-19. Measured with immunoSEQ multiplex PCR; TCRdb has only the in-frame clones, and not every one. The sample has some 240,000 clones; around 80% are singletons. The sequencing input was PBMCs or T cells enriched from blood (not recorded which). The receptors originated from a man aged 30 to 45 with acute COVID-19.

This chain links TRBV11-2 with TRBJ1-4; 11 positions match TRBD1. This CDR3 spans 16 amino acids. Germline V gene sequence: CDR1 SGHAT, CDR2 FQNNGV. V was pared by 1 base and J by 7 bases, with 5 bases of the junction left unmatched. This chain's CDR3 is CASSLGGQGASEKLFF. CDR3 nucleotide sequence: TGTGCCAGCAGCTTAGGCGGACAGGGGGCGTCTGAAAAACTGTTTTTT.

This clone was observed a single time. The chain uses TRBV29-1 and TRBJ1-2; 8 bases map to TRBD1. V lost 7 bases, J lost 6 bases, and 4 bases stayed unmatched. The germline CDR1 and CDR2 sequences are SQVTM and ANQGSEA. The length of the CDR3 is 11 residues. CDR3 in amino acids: CSGRGRDGYTF. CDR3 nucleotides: TGCAGCGGCAGGGGGCGCGATGGCTACACCTTC.

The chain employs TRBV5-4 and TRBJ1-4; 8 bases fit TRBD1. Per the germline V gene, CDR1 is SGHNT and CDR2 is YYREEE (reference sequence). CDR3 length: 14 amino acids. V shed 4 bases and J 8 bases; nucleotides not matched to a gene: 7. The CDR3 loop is CASSRDRWEEKLFF. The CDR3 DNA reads TGTGCCAGCAGCCGGGACAGGTGGGAGGAAAAACTGTTTTTT.

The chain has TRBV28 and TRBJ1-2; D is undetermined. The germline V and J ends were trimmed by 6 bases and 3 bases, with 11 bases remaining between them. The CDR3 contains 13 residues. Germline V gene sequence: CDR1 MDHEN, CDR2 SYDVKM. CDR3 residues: CASRSGFDYGYTF. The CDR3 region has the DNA TGTGCCAGCAGGTCGGGATTCGACTATGGCTACACCTTC.

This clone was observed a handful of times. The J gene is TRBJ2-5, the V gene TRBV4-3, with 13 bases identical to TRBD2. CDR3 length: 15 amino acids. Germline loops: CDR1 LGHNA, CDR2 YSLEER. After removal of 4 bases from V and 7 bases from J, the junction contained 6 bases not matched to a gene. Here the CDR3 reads CASSPRTSGRVTQYF. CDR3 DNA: TGCGCCAGCAGCCCCCGGACTAGCGGGAGAGTGACCCAGTACTTC.

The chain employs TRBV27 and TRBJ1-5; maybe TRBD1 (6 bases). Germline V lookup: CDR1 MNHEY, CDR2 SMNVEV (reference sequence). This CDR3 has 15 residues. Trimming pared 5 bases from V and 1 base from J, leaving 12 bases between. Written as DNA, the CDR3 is TGTGCCAGCAGTCTCTCCGGGACAAGCAATCAGCCCCAGCATTTT. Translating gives CASSLSGTSNQPQHF.

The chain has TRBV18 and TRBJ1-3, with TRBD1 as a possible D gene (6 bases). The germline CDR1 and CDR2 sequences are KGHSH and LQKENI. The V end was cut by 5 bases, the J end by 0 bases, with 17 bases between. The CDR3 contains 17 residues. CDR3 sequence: CASSFPRGHNSGNTIYF. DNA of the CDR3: TGTGCCAGCTCATTCCCGAGGGGACACAACTCTGGAAACACCATATATTTT.

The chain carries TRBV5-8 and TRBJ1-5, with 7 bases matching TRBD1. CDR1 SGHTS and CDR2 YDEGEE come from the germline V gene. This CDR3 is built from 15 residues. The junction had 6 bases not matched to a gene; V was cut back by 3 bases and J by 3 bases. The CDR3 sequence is CASSSGQDPNQPQHF. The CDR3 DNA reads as TGTGCCAGCAGCTCCGGACAGGACCCCAATCAGCCCCAGCATTTT.

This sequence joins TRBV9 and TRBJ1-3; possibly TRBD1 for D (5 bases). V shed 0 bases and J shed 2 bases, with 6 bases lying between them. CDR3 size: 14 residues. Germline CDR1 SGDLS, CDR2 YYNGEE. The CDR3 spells CASSVGQTGNTIYF. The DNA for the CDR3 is TGTGCCAGCAGCGTAGGACAGACTGGAAACACCATATATTTT. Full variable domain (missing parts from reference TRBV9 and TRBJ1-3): DSGVTQTPKHLITATGQRVTLRCSPRSGDLSVYWYQQSLDQGLQFLIQYYNGEERAKGNILERFSAQQFPDLHSELNLSSLELGDSALYFCASSVGQTGNTIYFGEGSWLTVV.

Here the CDR3 DNA reads TGCAGCGTTGTTGGGGCAGGGTCGAACACCGGGGAGCTGTTTTTT. Protein sequence: CSVVGAGSNTGELFF. The chain uses TRBV29-1 and TRBJ2-2; tentative D call: TRBD1 (5 bases). Trimming stripped 4 bases from V and 0 bases from J, with 12 bases between. Looked up from germline, CDR1 is SQVTM and CDR2 is ANQGSEA. This CDR3 region has 15 residues.

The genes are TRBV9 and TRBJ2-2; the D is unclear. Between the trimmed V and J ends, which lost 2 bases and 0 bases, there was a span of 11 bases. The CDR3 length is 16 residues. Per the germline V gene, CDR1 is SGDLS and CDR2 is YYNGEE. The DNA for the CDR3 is TGTGCCAGCAGCGTTACAGTATACTCGAACACCGGGGAGCTGTTTTTT. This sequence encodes CASSVTVYSNTGELFF.

Here the CDR3 reads CSTADQGKNIQYF. The CDR3 bases are TGCAGCACCGCTGACCAGGGAAAAAACATTCAGTACTTC. The V gene is TRBV29-1, the J gene TRBJ2-4; D perhaps matches TRBD1 (5 bases). V lost 8 bases to trimming and J lost 4 bases, with 15 bases between them. Per germline, CDR1 SQVTM and CDR2 ANQGSEA. The CDR3 runs to 13 residues.

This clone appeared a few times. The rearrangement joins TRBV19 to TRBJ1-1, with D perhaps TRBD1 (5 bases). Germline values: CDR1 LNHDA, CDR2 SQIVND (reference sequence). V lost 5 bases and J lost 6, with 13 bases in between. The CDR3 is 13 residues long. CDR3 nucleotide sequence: TGTGCCAGTAGTCCCGACAAAGGGGCTGAAGCTTTCTTT. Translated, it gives CASSPDKGAEAFF.

CDR3 sequence: CASSVGPGTGPQSNQPQHF. CDR3 sequence (DNA): TGTGCCAGCAGCGTAGGCCCCGGGACAGGGCCACAAAGCAATCAGCCCCAGCATTTT. The rearrangement uses TRBV9 and TRBJ1-5; TRBD1 agrees at 9 bases. V shed 0 bases and J 1 base; nucleotides not matched to a gene: 11. The CDR3 runs to 19 residues. Germline CDR1 is SGDLS and CDR2 is YYNGEE.

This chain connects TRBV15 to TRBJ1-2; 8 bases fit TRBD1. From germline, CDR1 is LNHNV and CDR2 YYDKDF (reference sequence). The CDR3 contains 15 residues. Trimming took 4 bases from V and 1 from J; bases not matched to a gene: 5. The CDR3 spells CATSTDRGINYGYTF. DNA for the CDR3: TGTGCCACCAGCACCGACAGGGGAATTAACTATGGCTACACCTTC.

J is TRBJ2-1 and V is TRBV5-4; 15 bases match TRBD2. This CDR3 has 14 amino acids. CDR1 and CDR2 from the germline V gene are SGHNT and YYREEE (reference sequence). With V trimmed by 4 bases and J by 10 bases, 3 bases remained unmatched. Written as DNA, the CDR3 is TGTGCCAGCAGCGGGGGGACTAGCGGGAGGGAGCAGTTCTTC. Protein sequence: CASSGGTSGREQFF.

CDR3 in DNA: TGCAGCGTTGATACAGCCGCCGTCCCCTATGGCTACACCTTC. Its protein is CSVDTAAVPYGYTF. The V call is TRBV29-1, the J call TRBJ1-2; D ambiguous. This CDR3 is 14 amino acids long. V was cut by 3 bases and J by 4 bases, with 15 bases left in between. Germline V gene data show CDR1 as SQVTM and CDR2 as ANQGSEA. The whole variable domain, remainder taken from reference TRBV29-1 and TRBJ1-2, is SAVISQKPSRDICQRGTSLTIQCQVDSQVTMMFWYRQQPGQSLTLIATANQGSEATYESGFVIDKFPISRPNLTFSTLTVSNMSPEDSSIYLCSVDTAAVPYGYTFGSGTRLTVV.

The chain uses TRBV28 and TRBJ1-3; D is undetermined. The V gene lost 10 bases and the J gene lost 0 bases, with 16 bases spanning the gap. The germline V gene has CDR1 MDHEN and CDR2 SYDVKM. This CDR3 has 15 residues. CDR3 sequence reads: CATYDPGSSGNTIYF. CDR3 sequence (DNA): TGTGCCACCTATGATCCGGGGAGCTCTGGAAACACCATATATTTT.

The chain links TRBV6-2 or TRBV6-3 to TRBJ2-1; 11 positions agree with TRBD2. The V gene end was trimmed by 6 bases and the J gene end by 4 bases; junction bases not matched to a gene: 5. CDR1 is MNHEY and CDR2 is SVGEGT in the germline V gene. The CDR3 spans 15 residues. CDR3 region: CASSLLAGGYNEQFF. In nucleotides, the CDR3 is TGTGCCAGCAGCCTATTAGCGGGGGGGTACAATGAGCAGTTCTTC.

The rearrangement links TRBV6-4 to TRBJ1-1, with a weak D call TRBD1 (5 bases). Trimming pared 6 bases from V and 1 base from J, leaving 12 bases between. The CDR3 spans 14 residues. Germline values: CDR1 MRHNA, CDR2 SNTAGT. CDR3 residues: CASRADRTNTEAFF. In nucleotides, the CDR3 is TGTGCCAGCAGGGCCGACAGAACGAACACTGAAGCTTTCTTT.

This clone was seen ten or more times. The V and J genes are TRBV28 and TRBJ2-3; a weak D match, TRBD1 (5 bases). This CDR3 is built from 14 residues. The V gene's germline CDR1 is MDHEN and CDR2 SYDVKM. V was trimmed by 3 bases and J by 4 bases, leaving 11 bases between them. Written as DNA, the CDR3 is TGTGCCAGCAGTTTCGTTTCAGGGTCAGATACGCAGTATTTT. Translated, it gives CASSFVSGSDTQYF. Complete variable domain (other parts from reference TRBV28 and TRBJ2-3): DVKVTQSSRYLVKRTGEKVFLECVQDMDHENMFWYRQDPGLGLRLIYFSYDVKMKEKGDIPEGYSVSREKKERFSLILESASTNQTSMYLCASSFVSGSDTQYFGPGTRLTVL.